The rows below give T cell receptor beta chains drawn from one sample of a study of cytomegalovirus exposure and HLA in healthy donors. Profiled with immunoSEQ multiplex PCR; TCRdb holds only in-frame clones, not every one. The sample yields tens of thousands of clones, roughly 77% seen once. Specimen: PBMCs. Receptor source: a woman between 40 and 55 years old in good health and CMV-seropositive. Both conserved end residues are part of each CDR3. The D gene is left open where the match is weak. For some rows the clone size is stated as once, few or many, or as a class when expanded; others skip it.

len: 14
abundance: NA
d_gene: NA
j_gene: TRBJ1-5
v_gene: TRBV9
CDR3nt: TGTGCCAGCAGCAATGGAGGCCCCAATCAGCCCCAGCATTTT
CDR3aa: CASSNGGPNQPQHF

len: 14
abundance: NA
d_gene: TRBD1
j_gene: TRBJ2-7
v_gene: TRBV18
CDR3nt: TGTGCCAGCTCATCGCGACAGGGGGCCCACGAGCAGTACTTC
CDR3aa: CASSSRQGAHEQYF

len: 14
abundance: NA
d_gene: NA
j_gene: TRBJ1-2
v_gene: TRBV25-1
CDR3nt: TGTGCCAGCAGTGAATACCACGGGAACTATGGCTACACCTTC
CDR3aa: CASSEYHGNYGYTF

len: 14
abundance: once
d_gene: TRBD1
j_gene: TRBJ2-2
v_gene: TRBV7-9
CDR3nt: TGTGCCAGCCGACGGGACAGCAACACCGGGGAGCTGTTTTTT
CDR3aa: CASRRDSNTGELFF

len: 14
abundance: NA
d_gene: TRBD1
j_gene: TRBJ1-5
v_gene: TRBV5-1
CDR3nt: TGCGCCAGCAGTTTAACAGGGGGAAGTCAGCCCCAGCATTTT
CDR3aa: CASSLTGGSQPQHF

len: 15
abundance: NA
d_gene: TRBD2
j_gene: TRBJ2-7
v_gene: TRBV6-5
CDR3nt: TGTGCCAGCAGTAGACTAGCGGGCTTTTTCTACGAGCAGTACTTC
CDR3aa: CASSRLAGFFYEQYF

len: 14
abundance: NA
d_gene: TRBD1
j_gene: TRBJ1-5
v_gene: TRBV6-6
CDR3nt: TGTGCCAGCAGCCCGGGACAGGACAATCAGCCCCAGCATTTT
CDR3aa: CASSPGQDNQPQHF

len: 16
abundance: NA
d_gene: TRBD1
j_gene: TRBJ2-7
v_gene: TRBV7-2
CDR3nt: TGTGCCAGCAGCTCACGACAGGGCCAAGGGCTCTACGAGCAGTACTTC
CDR3aa: CASSSRQGQGLYEQYF

len: 15
abundance: NA
d_gene: TRBD1
j_gene: TRBJ1-3
v_gene: TRBV6-1
CDR3nt: TGTGCCAGCATTTCGGACAGGCACTCTGGAAACACCATATATTTT
CDR3aa: CASISDRHSGNTIYF

len: 18
abundance: NA
d_gene: NA
j_gene: TRBJ2-6
v_gene: TRBV9
CDR3nt: TGTGCCAGCAGCGTAGTAGACAGGCCGGGTTTTGGGGCCAACGTCCTGACTTTC
CDR3aa: CASSVVDRPGFGANVLTF

len: 13
abundance: NA
d_gene: TRBD1
j_gene: TRBJ2-5
v_gene: TRBV7-9
CDR3nt: TGTGCCAGCAGAGAAGGGGGCTCGGAGACCCAGTACTTC
CDR3aa: CASREGGSETQYF

len: 15
abundance: NA
d_gene: NA
j_gene: TRBJ2-7
v_gene: TRBV7-2
CDR3nt: TGTGCCAGCAGCTTAGAAGGGAGGAAGTCCTCCGAGCAGTACTTC
CDR3aa: CASSLEGRKSSEQYF

len: 15
abundance: NA
d_gene: TRBD1
j_gene: TRBJ1-2
v_gene: TRBV6-1
CDR3nt: TGTGCCAGCAATAAGGACAGGGAGTTTAGGTATGGCTACACCTTC
CDR3aa: CASNKDREFRYGYTF

len: 14
abundance: few
d_gene: NA
j_gene: TRBJ1-5
v_gene: TRBV30
CDR3nt: TGTGCCTGGAGTACCCTTGTCGGGAATCAGCCCCAGCATTTT
CDR3aa: CAWSTLVGNQPQHF

len: 10
abundance: NA
d_gene: NA
j_gene: TRBJ2-7
v_gene: TRBV29-1
CDR3nt: TGCGGCGCCTCGGAGGGCGAGCAGTACTTC
CDR3aa: CGASEGEQYF

len: 14
abundance: NA
d_gene: TRBD1
j_gene: TRBJ1-2
v_gene: TRBV2
CDR3nt: TGTGCCAGCAGTGAAGCTCGAGACAGGGCGGCTGGCACCTTC
CDR3aa: CASSEARDRAAGTF

len: 15
abundance: NA
d_gene: NA
j_gene: TRBJ1-2
v_gene: TRBV5-1
CDR3nt: TGCGCCAGCAGCTTGACCCATGGAGCGAACTATGGCTACACCTTC
CDR3aa: CASSLTHGANYGYTF

len: 14
abundance: NA
d_gene: TRBD2
j_gene: TRBJ2-7
v_gene: TRBV5-5
CDR3nt: TGTGCCAGCAGCACCGGACTAGCTAAAAACGAGCAGTACTTC
CDR3aa: CASSTGLAKNEQYF

len: 13
abundance: NA
d_gene: NA
j_gene: TRBJ1-2
v_gene: TRBV9
CDR3nt: TGTGCCAGCAGCGTTTCAGTTTACTATGGCTACACCTTC
CDR3aa: CASSVSVYYGYTF

len: 12
abundance: NA
d_gene: TRBD2
j_gene: TRBJ2-5
v_gene: TRBV6-1
CDR3nt: TGTGCCATACTAGCGGGGAAAGAGACCCAGTACTTC
CDR3aa: CAILAGKETQYF

len: 15
abundance: NA
d_gene: NA
j_gene: TRBJ2-7
v_gene: TRBV13
CDR3nt: TGTGCCAGCAGCTCCCCGGGTTTATTAATTTACGAGCAGTACTTC
CDR3aa: CASSSPGLLIYEQYF

len: 18
abundance: NA
d_gene: NA
j_gene: TRBJ1-5
v_gene: TRBV18
CDR3nt: TGTGCCAGCTCACCCCGGGGTAGTGCCAGAATTAGCAATCAGCCCCAGCATTTT
CDR3aa: CASSPRGSARISNQPQHF